This TCR beta chain was found in a study of vaccination effects on CD4 cells after COVID-19. Profiled with immunoSEQ multiplex PCR; TCRdb holds only in-frame clones, not every one. This sample has about 38,000 clones, with more than 60% found just once. In germline, CDR1 is SGHDN, CDR2 FVKESK. The CDR3 is made up of 15 amino acids. The germline V and J ends were trimmed by 4 bases and 2 bases, with 15 bases remaining between them. Expansion of antigen-specific CD4+ T cells with viral peptide pools was carried out by the ViraFEST assay before sequencing. The authors isolated CD4+ T cells after approximately 9 days of culture. Vaccine recipients lacked prior SARS-CoV-2 infection and had negative nucleocapsid antibodies. Wells each received some 2.2 million PBMC, cultured with 10 IU/ml IL-2 and about 9.4 ug/ml peptides. As for this clone: Its antigen is currently unknown.

The sample consisted of CD4+ T cells from PBMCs cultured with SARS-CoV-2 spike peptides, taken before COVID-19 vaccination. The clonotype originates from a human donor who received a COVID-19 vaccine. This chain links TRBV14 with TRBJ2-7, with D possibly TRBD2 on 6 matching bases. The DNA of the CDR3 is TGTGCCAGCAGCCGAGCGACTAGTCGGACCTACGAGCAGTACTTC. It yields the protein CASSRATSRTYEQYF.